A selection of T cell receptor beta chains follows, all from one sample in a study of T cell repertoires in cytomegalovirus infection. TCRdb re-derived calls from the reads in MiXCR, one entry per CDR3 protein. Here the sample spans over 250,000 distinct CDR3 sequences, 22% being singletons. The antigens for these receptors are not known. This specimen consisted of cultured PBMCs, obtained from culture after CMV antigen stimulation. Receptors originate from a human donor in good health (CMV status not recorded). Some clones in this sample may be carry-over from other donors' samples. Each CDR3 is given with its conserved first and last residue. A D gene is named only where the DNA matches it firmly. Clone size, where shown, is once, few, many, or a class for clones that have expanded.

cdr3_aa cdr3_nt clone_size v_call d_call j_call
CASSSEQNSGANVLTF TGTGCCAGCAGTTCAGAACAGAACTCTGGGGCCAACGTCCTGACTTTC NA TRBV12-3/TRBV12-4 NA TRBJ2-6
CASSSSAGSSYNEQFF TGTGCCAGCAGCTCGTCAGCGGGTAGCTCCTACAATGAGCAGTTCTTC NA TRBV7-6 NA TRBJ2-1
CASSQDGTAQETQYF TGCGCCAGCAGCCAAGACGGGACGGCACAAGAGACCCAGTACTTC once TRBV4-3 NA TRBJ2-5
CASSQVVSGLEAFF TGCGCCAGCAGCCAAGTAGTTTCGGGACTGGAAGCTTTCTTT few TRBV4-1 NA TRBJ1-1
CSVIGTGLTEAFF TGCAGCGTGATCGGGACAGGGTTAACTGAAGCTTTCTTT NA TRBV29-1 TRBD1 TRBJ1-1
CASSYPSTGVGAGELFF TGTGCCAGCAGTTACCCTAGCACGGGAGTGGGGGCCGGGGAGCTGTTTTTT NA TRBV6-2/TRBV6-3 NA TRBJ2-2
CASSYSGVRTDTQYF TGTGCCAGCAGTTACTCGGGGGTTCGCACAGATACGCAGTATTTT few TRBV6-5 NA TRBJ2-3
CASSLEGGEGRETQYF TGTGCCAGCAGCTTAGAGGGGGGAGAAGGTCGAGAGACCCAGTACTTC NA TRBV11-2 NA TRBJ2-5
CASSFRAVGYNEQFF TGTGCCAGCAGCTTCCGGGCCGTAGGCTACAATGAGCAGTTCTTC NA TRBV5-6 NA TRBJ2-1
CASGLAGGPGTDTQYF TGTGCCAGCGGACTAGCGGGAGGGCCTGGCACAGATACGCAGTATTTT NA TRBV11-3 TRBD2 TRBJ2-3
CASKSADLYYEQYF TGTGCCAGCAAGTCGGCGGACCTCTACTACGAGCAGTACTTC few TRBV28 NA TRBJ2-7
CASAPPWDTQYF TGTGCCAGCGCTCCGCCGTGGGATACGCAGTATTTT NA TRBV7-2 NA TRBJ2-3
CSATSGAYNEQFF TGCAGTGCTACTAGCGGGGCCTACAATGAGCAGTTCTTC NA TRBV20-1 TRBD2 TRBJ2-1
CASSLVPEKLFF TGTGCCAGCAGCTTAGTGCCCGAAAAACTGTTTTTT NA TRBV7-6 NA TRBJ1-4
CASSRTSGRSQFF TGTGCCAGCAGCAGGACTAGCGGGAGGTCGCAGTTCTTC NA TRBV7-6 TRBD2 TRBJ2-1
CASSLATSSYNEQFF TGCGCCAGCAGCTTGGCGACTAGCTCCTACAATGAGCAGTTCTTC NA TRBV5-1 NA TRBJ2-1
CASSGSEQYF TGTGCCAGCAGCGGGAGTGAGCAGTATTTT many TRBV7-9 NA TRBJ2-3
CASSITGGETEAFF TGTGCCAGCAGCATTACAGGGGGTGAGACTGAAGCTTTCTTT many TRBV7-9 TRBD1 TRBJ1-1
CASSQALQGASEQFF TGCGCCAGCAGCCAAGCGTTACAGGGTGCGTCTGAGCAGTTCTTC NA TRBV4-1 NA TRBJ2-1
CASSGKTGEYGYTF TGTGCCAGCAGCGGCAAGACAGGTGAATATGGCTACACCTTC many TRBV7-9 NA TRBJ1-2
CASGRGNTEAFF TGTGCCAGCGGCCGGGGGAACACTGAAGCTTTCTTT many TRBV7-7 NA TRBJ1-1
CSASGTGGFGNQPQHF TGCAGTGCTTCCGGGACAGGGGGCTTTGGCAATCAGCCCCAGCATTTT NA TRBV20-1 TRBD1 TRBJ1-5
CASSQSPFQLRPEAFF TGTGCCAGCAGCCAATCCCCGTTCCAACTTAGACCTGAAGCTTTCTTT many TRBV7-8 NA TRBJ1-1
CSVTGDSGVRAFF TGCAGCGTTACGGGTGACAGCGGCGTCCGGGCTTTCTTT NA TRBV29-1 NA TRBJ1-1
CASSEGYTRTDTQYF TGTGCCAGTAGCGAAGGGTACACCAGGACAGATACGCAGTATTTT NA TRBV19 NA TRBJ2-3
CASSELGTDNEQYF TGTGCCAGCAGTGAACTCGGGACAGACAACGAGCAGTACTTC NA TRBV25-1 TRBD1 TRBJ2-7
CASSLFILAGGNEQFF TGTGCCAGCAGCTTGTTCATCCTAGCGGGAGGGAATGAGCAGTTCTTC few TRBV5-4 TRBD2 TRBJ2-1
CASSQGTPNTGELFF TGTGCTAGCAGCCAAGGGACACCAAACACCGGGGAGCTGTTTTTT many TRBV7-7 NA TRBJ2-2
CASSLEIWGQETTEAFF TGTGCCAGCAGCTTAGAAATCTGGGGGCAAGAGACGACTGAAGCTTTCTTT NA TRBV7-8 NA TRBJ1-1
CASSFGGTNTGELFF TGTGCCAGCAGCTTCGGCGGGACAAACACCGGGGAGCTGTTTTTT many TRBV7-2 NA TRBJ2-2
CASSQVNYGYTF TGCGCCAGCAGCCAAGTTAACTATGGCTACACCTTC few TRBV4-1 NA TRBJ1-2
CASSLQRSTDTQYF TGTGCCAGCAGCCTCCAGCGGAGCACAGATACGCAGTATTTT many TRBV5-4 NA TRBJ2-3
CSGGTSGSYNEQFF TGCAGCGGCGGGACTAGCGGCTCCTACAATGAGCAGTTCTTC few TRBV29-1 TRBD2 TRBJ2-1
CASSPSRVNTEAFF TGTGCCAGCTCACCAAGCAGGGTGAACACTGAAGCTTTCTTT NA TRBV18 NA TRBJ1-1
CASSFVSADTQYF TGTGCCAGCAGCTTCGTTTCCGCAGATACGCAGTATTTT NA TRBV5-4 NA TRBJ2-3
CSVEGRTGELFF TGCAGCGTTGAGGGAAGGACCGGGGAGCTGTTTTTT NA TRBV29-1 NA TRBJ2-2
CASSFGGPQPQHF TGTGCCAGCAGCTTCGGGGGTCCCCAGCCCCAGCATTTT NA TRBV7-9 NA TRBJ1-5
CASSLALGAELFF TGTGCCAGCAGCTTAGCGCTTGGGGCGGAGCTGTTTTTT NA TRBV7-2 NA TRBJ2-2
CASTAPGLAGVETQYF TGTGCCAGCACCGCCCCGGGACTAGCGGGAGTAGAGACCCAGTACTTC NA TRBV6-2/TRBV6-3 TRBD2 TRBJ2-5
CASSQERGGVNIQYF TGCGCCAGCAGCCAAGAGCGAGGGGGGGTAAACATTCAGTACTTC NA TRBV4-1 NA TRBJ2-4
CSVDYSGKTDTQYF TGCAGCGTTGATTATAGCGGGAAGACAGATACGCAGTATTTT NA TRBV29-1 TRBD2 TRBJ2-3
CASSMRWGGGSYGYTF TGTGCCAGTAGTATGCGGTGGGGCGGGGGTAGCTATGGCTACACCTTC few TRBV19 NA TRBJ1-2
CASSFSGVRNQPQHF TGTGCCAGCAGCTTCTCAGGGGTTCGCAATCAGCCCCAGCATTTT many TRBV7-2 NA TRBJ1-5
CASSLEAQEINQPQHF TGTGCCAGCAGTTTAGAAGCACAGGAAATCAATCAGCCCCAGCATTTT many TRBV12-3/TRBV12-4 NA TRBJ1-5